Ten or more counts support the clone carrying this T cell receptor beta chain. Antigen specificity is unknown. RNA transcripts gave rise to amplified TCR beta CDR3 regions. First-round RT-PCR targeting the TCR CDR3 was performed with the HTBI primer set. One entry per CDR3 protein, called by TCRdb with MiXCR from the multiplex PCR reads. The sample lists 200,000 to 300,000 distinct CDR3 sequences, less than 20% occurring once. V lost 3 bases to trimming and J lost 3 bases; unmatched junction nucleotides: 8. Germline V gene lookup returns CDR1 MGHRA and CDR2 YSYEKL. This CDR3 has 16 residues. The data were obtained in a study of T cells in Graves' hyperthyroidism and ophthalmopathy. Points from the study as a whole: Blood also showed most of the thyroid clonotypes that were expanded above 0.001.

The rearrangement uses TRBV4-1 and TRBJ2-1; 7 bases line up with TRBD1. This receptor was identified in a woman younger than 35 with Graves' ophthalmopathy. The sequenced sample was blood. CDR3 loop: CASSQPTGPFYNEQFF. The DNA for the CDR3 is TGCGCCAGCAGCCAGCCGACAGGGCCATTCTACAATGAGCAGTTCTTC.